Shown below are 29 T cell receptor beta chains from a single sample sequenced in a study of OX40 agonist ivuxolimab in advanced cancers. Only in-frame clones appear in the TCRdb table, and some are missing; sequencing was by immunoSEQ multiplex PCR. Of approximately 7,000 clones listed, about 70% are singletons. Here the sequenced sample was CD4+ or CD8+ T cells sorted from blood, taken in a trial of the OX40 agonist ivuxolimab. The receptors stem from an adult with an advanced solid tumor such as melanoma, head and neck, liver or kidney cancer.

This clone rates as medium-sized (0.01 to 0.1%). The V gene is TRBV6-1, the J gene TRBJ1-5; a possible D gene is TRBD1 (5 bases). This CDR3 spans 14 amino acids. The V end lost 5 bases, the J end lost 4 bases, and 12 bases lay between the germline ends. Germline CDR1 reads MNHNS; CDR2 reads SASEGT. The chain's CDR3 is CASSPFRGNQPQHF. As DNA, the CDR3 is TGTGCCAGCAGTCCCTTTAGGGGTAATCAGCCCCAGCATTTT.

The chain employs TRBV5-6 and TRBJ2-1; TRBD1 might be the D (5 bases). The CDR3 loop spans 16 amino acids. Trimming removed 0 bases from V and 7 bases from J, with 17 bases in between. Looked up from germline, CDR1 is SGHDT and CDR2 is YYEEEE. DNA of the CDR3: TGTGCCAGCAGCTTGGAGATCGCAGGGTCGAAGAATGAGCAGTTCTTC. Translation gives CASSLEIAGSKNEQFF.

This clone has just one count. V usage is TRBV19 and J usage is TRBJ2-3; D remains ambiguous. Germline V lookup: CDR1 LNHDA, CDR2 SQIVND (reference sequence). Trimming took off 1 base at V and 0 bases at J, with 8 bases between the two ends. CDR3 size: 15 residues. CDR3 bases: TGTGCCAGTAGTATAGTACTGTTGAGCACAGATACGCAGTATTTT. It encodes CASSIVLLSTDTQYF. Supplemented by reference TRBV19 and TRBJ2-3, the full variable domain reads DGGITQSPKYLFRKEGQNVTLSCEQNLNHDAMYWYRQDPGQGLRLIYYSQIVNDFQKGDIAEGYSVSREKKESFPLTVTSAQKNPTAFYLCASSIVLLSTDTQYFGPGTRLTVL.

Regarding this clone: In the same sample, other DNA sequences code for this CDR3. This chain connects TRBV6-1 to TRBJ2-7; unclear D gene. The ends were cut back, 6 bases at V and 0 bases at J, with 3 bases in the middle. Germline V gene lookup returns CDR1 MNHNS and CDR2 SASEGT. This CDR3 spans 11 amino acids. CDR3 DNA: TGTGCCAGCAGAATCTCCTACGAGCAGTACTTC. This encodes CASRISYEQYF.

V and J are TRBV7-9 and TRBJ2-1, with D perhaps matching TRBD2 (6 bases). Trimming took off 5 bases at V and 3 bases at J, with 26 bases between the two ends. This CDR3 region has 19 residues. Germline assignment: CDR1 SEHNR and CDR2 FQNEAQ (reference sequence). The CDR3 bases are TGTGCCAGCAGCCCAGACTACCAACGGGAGCGTTTGAGCTACAATGAGCAGTTCTTC. This gives the protein CASSPDYQRERLSYNEQFF.

The chain combines TRBV5-4 with TRBJ2-7; D possibly corresponds to TRBD1 (6 bases). From germline, CDR1 is SGHNT and CDR2 YYREEE (reference sequence). This CDR3 has 14 residues. V was shortened by 4 bases and J by 6 bases, with 17 bases between the two germline ends. CDR3 nucleotides: TGTGCCAGCAGCCCATACAGGGATCTTCGCGAGCAGTACTTC. It is translated as CASSPYRDLREQYF.

The V call is TRBV19, the J call TRBJ1-1; D not certain. Trimming cost V 5 bases and J 6 bases, with 19 bases left between them. Germline V gene sequence: CDR1 LNHDA, CDR2 SQIVND (reference sequence). This CDR3 contains 15 residues. CDR3 bases: TGTGCCAGTAGTTCCCCAGATCTTGTTTACGCTGAAGCTTTCTTT. It translates to CASSSPDLVYAEAFF.

The chain carries TRBV27 and TRBJ2-2, with TRBD2 identical over 10 bases. CDR3 length: 16 amino acids. V trimming: 6 bases; J trimming: 6 bases; junction bases outside the gene matches: 10. CDR1 is MNHEY and CDR2 is SMNVEV in the germline V gene (reference sequence). The CDR3 region is CASRPLAGYRPGELFF. DNA of the CDR3: TGTGCCAGCAGACCACTAGCGGGATACCGCCCCGGGGAGCTGTTTTTT.

The genes are TRBV6-6 and TRBJ2-2, with D maybe TRBD1 (6 bases). The CDR3 runs 15 residues. Germline V gives CDR1 MNHNY, CDR2 SVGAGI (reference sequence). Trimming removed 1 base from V and 4 bases from J, with 10 bases in between. The CDR3 nucleotides read TGTGCCAGCAGTTACTACAGGGCCCCCACCGGGGAGCTGTTTTTT. As protein: CASSYYRAPTGELFF.

J is TRBJ1-5 and V is TRBV5-8, with D possibly matching TRBD1 (6 bases). The CDR3 is 18 amino acids. Trimming took off 4 bases at V and 1 base at J, with 21 bases between the two ends. Germline V lookup: CDR1 SGHTS, CDR2 YDEGEE. The CDR3 DNA follows: TGTGCCAGCAGCCCCTTTGGCGGGGGCGGTTCGAGCAATCAGCCCCAGCATTTT. It translates to CASSPFGGGGSSNQPQHF.

The gene calls are TRBV27 and TRBJ2-2; 7 nucleotides align to TRBD2. J gave up 6 bases and V 6 bases, and 4 bases lay outside the gene matches. Germline V CDR1 and CDR2: MNHEY, SMNVEV (reference sequence). This CDR3 contains 13 residues. CDR3 bases: TGTGCCAGCAGGCGGGCGGGGGCCGGGGAGCTGTTTTTT. Translating it yields CASRRAGAGELFF.

This clone was observed a few times. The chain employs TRBV5-1 and TRBJ2-7; 7 bases are a match to TRBD1. CDR3 length equals 14 residues. Germline trimming cut 0 bases from V and 3 bases from J; bases unmatched to any gene: 3. Germline CDR1 and CDR2: SGHRS and YFSETQ. The CDR3 region is CASSLAGQVYEQYF. The CDR3 DNA sequence: TGCGCCAGCAGCTTGGCCGGACAGGTCTACGAGCAGTACTTC.

A word on this clone: Other nucleotide sequences in the sample specify the same CDR3. J is TRBJ2-7 and V is TRBV7-6; TRBD1 matches 8 bases. Looked up from germline, CDR1 is SGHVS and CDR2 is FNYEAQ. CDR3 length: 14 residues. Trimming removed 5 bases from V and 1 base from J; junction bases left unmatched: 4. DNA for the CDR3: TGTGCCAGCAGCCTCGGGACAGGTTCCTACGAGCAGTACTTC. As protein: CASSLGTGSYEQYF.

A note on this clone: One end of the junction varies from germline; a read error may be responsible. The rearrangement joins TRBV5-3 to TRBJ2-2; D may be TRBD1 or TRBD2 (5 bases each). TRBV5-3 falls under the ORF class, with uncertain function. This CDR3 has 14 residues. The CDR3, as DNA: TGTGCCAGCAGCTTCTGGGGGACCACCGGGGAGCTGTTTTTT. Its protein product is CASSFWGTTGELFF.

This clone was found a few times. The V and J genes are TRBV9 and TRBJ2-1, with a weak D call TRBD1 (6 bases). Trimming cost V 3 bases and J 13 bases, with 26 bases left between them. The CDR3 has 16 residues. Germline V lookup: CDR1 SGDLS, CDR2 YYNGEE. The CDR3 reads CASSGRGLGSLVKQFF. The CDR3 DNA reads TGTGCCAGCAGCGGCAGGGGTCTTGGGAGTTTAGTGAAACAGTTCTTC. Full variable domain (missing parts from reference TRBV9 and TRBJ2-1): DSGVTQTPKHLITATGQRVTLRCSPRSGDLSVYWYQQSLDQGLQFLIQYYNGEERAKGNILERFSAQQFPDLHSELNLSSLELGDSALYFCASSGRGLGSLVKQFFGPGTRLTVL.

The CDR3 loop reads CASRDRYNQPQHF. The DNA of the CDR3 is TGTGCCAGTAGGGACAGATATAATCAGCCCCAGCATTTT. V and J are TRBV19 and TRBJ1-5, with a possible D match to TRBD1 (6 bases). Between the trimmed V and J ends, which lost 6 bases and 4 bases, there was a span of 10 bases. The CDR3 loop spans 13 amino acids. CDR1 is LNHDA, CDR2 SQIVND, per germline (reference sequence).

The CDR3 is CSVDPGLPTDTQYF. The CDR3 DNA follows: TGCAGCGTTGACCCGGGGCTGCCCACAGATACGCAGTATTTT. The chain combines TRBV29-1 with TRBJ2-3; D might be TRBD1 or TRBD2, each matching 5 bases. The CDR3 has 14 residues. V was cut by 3 bases and J by 2 bases, with 12 bases left in between. Germline V CDR1 and CDR2: SQVTM, ANQGSEA.

The chain joins TRBV4-3 to TRBJ2-5; D gene ambiguous. The DNA end is a closer match to TRBJ2-7, so the J assignment may be wrong. This CDR3 is 15 amino acids long. In germline, CDR1 is LGHNA, CDR2 YSLEER. The CDR3 bases are TGCGCCAGCAGCCAAGTGTGGGTCAGCTCCTACGAGCAGTACTTC. Protein product: CASSQVWVSSYEQYF.

The chain couples TRBV30 to TRBJ1-6; D gene uncertain. Trimming pared 5 bases from V and 5 bases from J, leaving 13 bases between. The CDR3 contains 14 residues. Germline V lookup: CDR1 GTSNPN, CDR2 SVGIG (reference sequence). CDR3 in DNA: TGTGCCTGGCTTATCAAGGTGGATAATTCACCCCTCCACTTT. Protein sequence: CAWLIKVDNSPLHF.

On this clone: One junction end does not reproduce the germline sequence, and a read error may be involved. The same CDR3 arises from other DNA sequences in this sample as well. The rearrangement uses TRBV9 and TRBJ1-1; D is unresolved. The V gene's germline CDR1 is SGDLS and CDR2 YYNGEE. The CDR3 extends over 15 amino acids. In DNA, the CDR3 is TGTGCCAGCAGCCTTGGCGGAGCCTGGAACACTGAGGCTTTCTTT. Residues: CASSLGGAWNTEAFF.

This chain joins TRBV2 and TRBJ1-2; TRBD1 is a possible D gene (5 bases). CDR1 SNHLY and CDR2 FYNNEI come from the germline V gene. This CDR3 has 13 amino acids. V was shortened by 6 bases and J by 7 bases, with 15 bases between the two germline ends. The DNA of the CDR3 is TGTGCCAGCAGCCACGGGGCTGAAGTTGGCTACACCTTC. This sequence encodes CASSHGAEVGYTF.

The chain combines TRBV7-9 with TRBJ2-5; D perhaps matches TRBD2 (6 bases). This CDR3 is 13 amino acids long. The V and J ends lost 2 bases and 5 bases respectively, with 9 bases between them. Germline loops: CDR1 SEHNR, CDR2 FQNEAQ (reference sequence). The CDR3 spells CASSLYGGETQYF. CDR3 in DNA: TGTGCCAGCAGCTTATATGGGGGGGAGACCCAGTACTTC.

The J gene is TRBJ2-1, the V gene TRBV30; 8 bases are a match to TRBD1. This CDR3 has 12 amino acids. CDR1 is GTSNPN and CDR2 is SVGIG in the germline V gene (reference sequence). After removal of 5 bases from V and 10 bases from J, the junction contained 7 bases not matched to a gene. The CDR3, as DNA: TGTGCCTGGTTTGGACAGGGTAACGAGCAGTTCTTC. Residues: CAWFGQGNEQFF.

The rearrangement links TRBV29-1 to TRBJ1-1, with 8 positions matching TRBD1. The CDR3 covers 12 residues. CDR1 is SQVTM, CDR2 ANQGSEA, per germline. The trim removed 5 bases at V and 6 bases at J, leaving 5 bases unmatched. CDR3 sequence (DNA): TGCAGCGTTCCAGACAGGGGCTCTGAAGCTTTCTTT. Its protein product is CSVPDRGSEAFF.

CDR3 sequence: CASSLGTAFQYF. CDR3 DNA sequence: TGTGCCAGCAGCTTAGGTACGGCCTTCCAGTACTTC. The chain is built from TRBV7-2 and TRBJ2-7; D uncertain. CDR3 length: 12 amino acids. The V gene's germline CDR1 is SGHTA and CDR2 FQGNSA. Trimming removed 1 base from V and 10 bases from J, with 11 bases in between. Complete variable domain (other parts from reference TRBV7-2 and TRBJ2-7): GAGVSQSPSNKVTEKGKDVELRCDPISGHTALYWYRQSLGQGLEFLIYFQGNSAPDKSGLPSDRFSAERTGGSVSTLTIQRTQQEDSAVYLCASSLGTAFQYFGPGTRLTVT.

CDR3 sequence: CASSSTLMNSNQPQHF. CDR3 in DNA: TGTGCCAGCAGCTCGACCCTAATGAATAGCAATCAGCCCCAGCATTTT. The V call is TRBV11-2, the J call TRBJ1-5, with D unclear. V was trimmed by 4 bases and J by 0 bases, leaving 13 bases between them. Germline assignment: CDR1 SGHAT and CDR2 FQNNGV. This CDR3 spans 16 amino acids.

This sequence joins TRBV4-3 and TRBJ1-3; unclear D gene. V shed 5 bases and J shed 4 bases, with 15 bases lying between them. This CDR3 has 15 residues. The germline V gene encodes CDR1 LGHNA and CDR2 YSLEER. CDR3 sequence: CASSSRWGGGNTIYF. The CDR3 DNA is TGCGCCAGCAGCTCCCGATGGGGAGGAGGAAACACCATATATTTT.

The rearrangement links TRBV2 to TRBJ1-5; possibly TRBD1 for D (5 bases). The germline gives CDR1 SNHLY, CDR2 FYNNEI. The CDR3 is made up of 15 amino acids. The V end lost 3 bases, the J end lost 7 bases, and 16 bases lay between the germline ends. The chain's CDR3 is CASSDGGGRRQPQHF. The CDR3 DNA reads TGTGCCAGCAGTGACGGGGGAGGACGGAGGCAGCCCCAGCATTTT.

The V call is TRBV7-2, the J call TRBJ2-2, with 7 bases lining up with TRBD1. The CDR3 has 16 residues. With V trimmed by 4 bases and J by 1 base, 6 bases remained unmatched. Germline V gene data show CDR1 as SGHTA and CDR2 as FQGNSA. In nucleotides, the CDR3 is TGTGCCAGCAGCTCTTCAGACAGGGTGAACACCGGGGAGCTGTTTTTT. It specifies CASSSSDRVNTGELFF. The complete variable domain, with remaining parts taken from reference TRBV7-2 and TRBJ2-2, reads GAGVSQSPSNKVTEKGKDVELRCDPISGHTALYWYRQSLGQGLEFLIYFQGNSAPDKSGLPSDRFSAERTGGSVSTLTIQRTQQEDSAVYLCASSSSDRVNTGELFFGEGSRLTVL.